This T cell receptor beta chain emerged from a study of blood T cell repertoires in COVID-19. Participant-reported clinical history was the basis for cohort assignment. Participants in the exposed group had met a COVID-19 case in the 2 weeks before joining the study. Trimming cost V 7 bases and J 5 bases, with 15 bases left between them. This CDR3 spans 13 amino acids. Per germline, CDR1 SQVTM and CDR2 ANQGSEA. This table comes from immunoSEQ multiplex PCR, and its TCRdb copy is limited to in-frame clones, with some not included. The data show approximately 140,000 clones, with 80% to 85% seen just once and almost 6% held by the top ten.

The rearrangement links TRBV29-1 to TRBJ2-1; maybe TRBD2 (6 bases). The sequence came from a woman in her forties or fifties who had been exposed to COVID-19. The material sequenced was PBMCs or T cells enriched from blood (not recorded which). In DNA form, the CDR3 reads TGCAGCGGTGGCGTAGCGGCTGACAATGAGCAGTTCTTC. This codes for CSGGVAADNEQFF.